The 30 T cell receptor beta chains listed next were all sequenced from one sample in a study of CD8+ T cells in alopecia areata. Treatment reported: oral pan-JAK inhibitor, 5-10 mg twice daily. RNA, once extracted, was reverse transcribed into cDNA for use as the sequencing template. Clones were read by immunoSEQ multiplex PCR, and TCRdb kept only the in-frame ones, dropping some. The data contain roughly 250,000 clones, around 64% of them seen just once; the ten biggest clones take up 0.75% to 0.95%. The sequences come from CD4+ T cells sorted from blood, collected around week 54, from a patient treated with tofacitinib. These receptors were obtained from a human donor with alopecia areata.

The rearrangement joins TRBV11-1 to TRBJ2-1, with TRBD2 matching 10 bases. J lost 7 bases, V lost 5 bases, and 5 bases had no gene match. CDR3 size: 14 residues. CDR1 and CDR2 (germline): SGHAT, FQDESV (reference sequence). DNA of the CDR3: TGTGCCAGCAGCGGAGCGGGGGGGCGAAATGAGCAGTTCTTC. Translating it yields CASSGAGGRNEQFF.

This sequence joins TRBV7-2 and TRBJ2-2; TRBD1 aligns across 8 bases. The CDR3 length is 14 residues. V shed 6 bases, J shed 8 bases, and the junction held 8 bases outside the gene matches. The germline gives CDR1 SGHTA, CDR2 FQGNSA. CDR3 sequence reads: CASRSRGLSGELFF. The CDR3 region has the DNA TGTGCCAGCAGAAGCAGGGGGCTGTCTGGGGAGCTGTTTTTT.

This clone was seen a handful of times. The chain is built from TRBV19 and TRBJ1-1; no definite D call. The V and J ends lost 5 bases and 0 bases respectively, with 10 bases between them. The CDR3 covers 14 residues. CDR1 is LNHDA and CDR2 is SQIVND in the germline V gene (reference sequence). The CDR3 DNA follows: TGTGCCAGTAGTCCAGGATCCCTGAACACTGAAGCTTTCTTT. Encoded protein: CASSPGSLNTEAFF.

The chain links TRBV5-1 to TRBJ2-5, with D tentatively TRBD2 (6 bases). V was trimmed by 4 bases and J by 5 bases, leaving 12 bases between them. Germline values: CDR1 SGHRS, CDR2 YFSETQ. This CDR3 has 13 amino acids. The CDR3 here is CASSPYRGETQYF. The CDR3 DNA follows: TGCGCCAGCAGCCCCTACCGGGGGGAGACCCAGTACTTC.

V usage is TRBV11-2 and J usage is TRBJ2-7; D is undetermined. The V and J ends lost 1 base and 0 bases respectively, with 7 bases between them. This CDR3 spans 14 amino acids. Germline V gene lookup returns CDR1 SGHAT and CDR2 FQNNGV. This CDR3 is CASSLVPGSYEQYF. CDR3 in DNA: TGTGCCAGCAGCTTAGTTCCCGGCTCCTACGAGCAGTACTTC.

The genes are TRBV4-2 and TRBJ1-6; 9 nucleotides line up with TRBD1. The CDR3 is 14 amino acids. The germline CDR1 and CDR2 sequences are LGHNA and YNFKEQ. V was clipped by 3 bases and J by 16 bases; unmatched bases: 10. Here the CDR3 DNA reads TGTGCCAGCAGCCACCCTGGGACAGGGACGGCTCTCCACTTT. Protein sequence: CASSHPGTGTALHF.

This clone was picked up a small number of times. The chain recombines TRBV7-9 with TRBJ1-1, with no clear D. V dropped 5 bases and J dropped 5 bases, with 9 bases sitting between them. Germline CDR1 is SEHNR and CDR2 is FQNEAQ (reference sequence). The CDR3 extends over 12 amino acids. CDR3 region: CASSPVGTEAFF. Here the CDR3 DNA reads TGTGCCAGCAGCCCGGTTGGGACTGAAGCTTTCTTT.

The sample holds a few counts of this clone. This chain links TRBV2 with TRBJ2-1; 10 bases align to TRBD1. The CDR3 spans 12 residues. V was clipped by 10 bases and J by 6 bases; unmatched bases: 3. From germline, CDR1 is SNHLY and CDR2 FYNNEI. The CDR3 sequence is CATGQGGNEQFF. The CDR3 region has the DNA TGTGCCACTGGACAGGGGGGCAATGAGCAGTTCTTC.

This rearrangement joins TRBV4-3 to TRBJ2-3, with 7 bases that match TRBD1. The CDR3 has 17 residues. Germline assignment: CDR1 LGHNA and CDR2 YSLEER. The V segment lost 3 bases and the J segment 4 bases; nucleotides outside the gene matches: 13. The CDR3 protein is CASSQDITQGPSDTQYF. Written as DNA, the CDR3 is TGCGCCAGCAGCCAGGACATTACACAGGGGCCCTCAGATACGCAGTATTTT.

The genes are TRBV6-6 and TRBJ1-5; D not certain. There are 12 residues in the CDR3. With 6 bases removed from V and 8 bases from J, the gap between germline ends came to 11 bases. Per the germline V gene, CDR1 is MNHNY and CDR2 is SVGAGI (reference sequence). CDR3 in amino acids: CASSPDGEPQHF. Here the CDR3 DNA reads TGTGCCAGCAGCCCCGACGGTGAGCCCCAGCATTTT.

This chain uses TRBV5-1 with TRBJ2-2, with 7 bases fitting TRBD1. CDR3 size: 14 residues. Germline V gene sequence: CDR1 SGHRS, CDR2 YFSETQ. The trim removed 3 bases at V and 3 bases at J, leaving 2 bases unmatched. The CDR3: CASSSGQDTGELFF. Here the CDR3 DNA reads TGCGCCAGCAGCTCCGGACAGGACACCGGGGAGCTGTTTTTT.

This clone was recorded a few times. The chain is built from TRBV18 and TRBJ1-2; TRBD1 is a possible D gene (5 bases). Trimming shortened V by 3 bases and J by 2 bases, and 7 bases separated the two germline ends. Germline values: CDR1 KGHSH, CDR2 LQKENI. The CDR3 covers 13 residues. CDR3 sequence (DNA): TGTGCCAGCTCACCTGGGGGGAACTATGGCTACACCTTC. Protein: CASSPGGNYGYTF. Looking up the rest from reference TRBV18 and TRBJ1-2 gives the full variable domain: NAGVMQNPRHLVRRRGQEARLRCSPMKGHSHVYWYRQLPEEGLKFMVYLQKENIIDESGMPKERFSAEFPKEGPSILRIQQVVRGDSAAYFCASSPGGNYGYTFGSGTRLTVV.

This clone was observed a few times. The J gene is TRBJ2-3, the V gene TRBV29-1; D may be TRBD2 (5 bases). The V gene lost 6 bases and the J gene lost 2 bases, with 18 bases spanning the gap. CDR1 is SQVTM and CDR2 is ANQGSEA in the germline V gene. This CDR3 is built from 15 residues. CDR3 residues: CSVIEPEGATDTQYF. CDR3 nucleotide sequence: TGCAGCGTCATCGAGCCCGAGGGAGCCACAGATACGCAGTATTTT.

V gene TRBV4-2 combines with J gene TRBJ2-5, with D possibly matching TRBD1 (5 bases). The CDR3 contains 13 residues. Per germline, CDR1 LGHNA and CDR2 YNFKEQ. Trimming stripped 6 bases from V and 2 bases from J, with 10 bases between. CDR3 protein: CASSLTDQETQYF. Written as DNA, the CDR3 is TGTGCCAGCAGTTTGACAGATCAAGAGACCCAGTACTTC.

The chain links TRBV4-2 to TRBJ2-2; 13 bases align to TRBD2. Germline CDR1 and CDR2: LGHNA and YNFKEQ. J lost 0 bases, V lost 4 bases, and 8 bases had no gene match. The CDR3 covers 19 residues. The CDR3 loop reads CASSPWGLAGSSNTGELFF. CDR3 coding DNA: TGTGCCAGCAGCCCGTGGGGACTAGCGGGGTCCTCGAACACCGGGGAGCTGTTTTTT.

The V gene is TRBV6-5, the J gene TRBJ2-5; D not resolved. Between the trimmed V and J ends, which lost 6 bases and 5 bases, there was a span of 19 bases. Per germline, CDR1 MNHEY and CDR2 SVGAGI. The CDR3 is 15 residues long. DNA for the CDR3: TGTGCCAGCAGCGATCGGTTTGCGGCAAGGGAGACCCAGTACTTC. As protein: CASSDRFAARETQYF.

J is TRBJ2-5 and V is TRBV30; 9 nucleotides match TRBD1. Germline lookup yields CDR1 GTSNPN and CDR2 SVGIG (reference sequence). V shed 2 bases, J shed 5 bases, and the junction held 9 bases outside the gene matches. The CDR3 length is 15 residues. For the CDR3, the DNA is TGTGCCTGGAGTTCCTGGACAGGGGTGAGGGAGACCCAGTACTTC. Amino acids: CAWSSWTGVRETQYF.

CDR3 nucleotide sequence: TGTGCCAGCAGCCGGTCCTGGAACTATGGCTACACCTTC. Protein sequence: CASSRSWNYGYTF. The chain is built from TRBV7-8 and TRBJ1-2, with D unclear. The CDR3 runs 13 residues. Germline V gene data show CDR1 as SGHVS and CDR2 as FQNEAQ. V was shortened by 5 bases and J by 2 bases, with 9 bases between the two germline ends.

This clone was seen only once. The genes are TRBV25-1 and TRBJ2-7; D ambiguous. This CDR3 is 13 amino acids long. Germline assignment: CDR1 MGHDK and CDR2 SYGVNS. With 4 bases removed from V and 7 bases from J, the gap between germline ends came to 14 bases. The CDR3 region has the DNA TGTGCCAGCAGTGGCCTAGACATTGGAGAGCAGTACTTC. Protein: CASSGLDIGEQYF.

The DNA for the CDR3 is TGCAGCGTAGCCAAACAGGGGGGCTATGGCTACACCTTC. As protein: CSVAKQGGYGYTF. This rearrangement joins TRBV29-1 to TRBJ1-2; 8 bases line up with TRBD1. The CDR3 runs to 13 residues. The trim removed 6 bases at V and 4 bases at J, leaving 7 bases unmatched. Germline values: CDR1 SQVTM, CDR2 ANQGSEA.

V usage is TRBV30 and J usage is TRBJ2-3; TRBD1 is a possible D gene (6 bases). This CDR3 has 12 amino acids. V was clipped by 2 bases and J by 7 bases, with 10 bases between them. Germline CDR1 and CDR2: GTSNPN and SVGIG (reference sequence). The CDR3, as DNA: TGTGCCTGGAGTATACAGGGCAATACGCAGTATTTT. This translates into CAWSIQGNTQYF.

The J gene is TRBJ2-7, the V gene TRBV5-1, with D perhaps matching TRBD2 (6 bases). This CDR3 is 14 amino acids long. Germline V gene lookup returns CDR1 SGHRS and CDR2 YFSETQ. Between the trimmed V and J ends, which lost 3 bases and 2 bases, there was a span of 12 bases. The CDR3 DNA reads as TGCGCCAGCAGCTCCGGAGGGGTTCCCTACGAGCAGTACTTC. Translated, it gives CASSSGGVPYEQYF.

Written as DNA, the CDR3 is TGTGCCAGCAGTGGGAGATTAGATTACAATGAGCAGTTCTTC. It yields the protein CASSGRLDYNEQFF. The chain recombines TRBV25-1 with TRBJ2-1; D gene ambiguous. Germline lookup yields CDR1 MGHDK and CDR2 SYGVNS. V was trimmed by 4 bases and J by 4 bases, leaving 11 bases between them. This CDR3 spans 14 amino acids.

V and J are TRBV7-2 and TRBJ1-2; no firm D call. V was clipped by 3 bases and J by 7 bases, with 12 bases between them. Germline lookup yields CDR1 SGHTA and CDR2 FQGNSA. The CDR3 totals 13 residues. CDR3 amino acids: CASSFGSSRGYTF. The CDR3 nucleotides read TGTGCCAGCAGCTTCGGATCCAGTCGTGGCTACACCTTC.

The chain has TRBV7-9 and TRBJ2-7; D is undetermined. Germline loops: CDR1 SEHNR, CDR2 FQNEAQ (reference sequence). V was shortened by 7 bases and J by 2 bases, with 9 bases between the two germline ends. This CDR3 has 12 amino acids. CDR3 amino acids: CASKAGPYEQYF. CDR3 sequence (DNA): TGTGCCAGCAAGGCAGGCCCCTACGAGCAGTACTTC. Together with reference TRBV7-9 and TRBJ2-7, the CDR3 gives the full variable domain: DTGVSQNPRHKITKRGQNVTFRCDPISEHNRLYWYRQTLGQGPEFLTYFQNEAQLEKSRLLSDRFSAERPKGSFSTLEIQRTEQGDSAMYLCASKAGPYEQYFGPGTRLTVT.

V gene TRBV11-3 combines with J gene TRBJ2-1, with unresolved D. Germline assignment: CDR1 SGHNT and CDR2 YENEEA. The V end was cut by 0 bases, the J end by 9 bases, with 9 bases between. CDR3 length: 13 residues. In DNA, the CDR3 is TGTGCCAGCAGCTTAGATCTGGTGGGTGAGCAGTTCTTC. Its protein is CASSLDLVGEQFF. Full variable domain (outside the CDR3, taken from reference TRBV11-3 and TRBJ2-1): EAGVVQSPRYKIIEKKQPVAFWCNPISGHNTLYWYLQNLGQGPELLIRYENEEAVDDSQLPKDRFSAERLKGVDSTLKIQPAELGDSAVYLCASSLDLVGEQFFGPGTRLTVL.

This chain uses TRBV30 with TRBJ2-7; 7 nucleotides match TRBD1. The germline CDR1 and CDR2 sequences are GTSNPN and SVGIG (reference sequence). There are 14 residues in the CDR3. The V gene end was trimmed by 5 bases and the J gene end by 2 bases; junction bases not matched to a gene: 9. This CDR3 reads CAWETGHDTYEQYF. DNA for the CDR3: TGTGCCTGGGAGACAGGGCATGATACCTACGAGCAGTACTTC.

The chain recombines TRBV7-3 with TRBJ1-5; perhaps TRBD1 as D (5 bases). Looked up from germline, CDR1 is SGHTA and CDR2 is FQGTGA. This CDR3 contains 13 residues. V lost 3 bases to trimming and J lost 3 bases, with 6 bases between them. The DNA of the CDR3 is TGTGCCAGCAGCTTGGGGGTCAATCAGCCCCAGCATTTT. This encodes CASSLGVNQPQHF.

This sequence joins TRBV7-8 and TRBJ1-1; a possible D gene is TRBD1 (6 bases). The CDR3 spans 17 residues. The V and J ends lost 4 bases and 0 bases respectively, with 18 bases between them. Germline V gene sequence: CDR1 SGHVS, CDR2 FQNEAQ. The CDR3 DNA is TGTGCCAGCAGCTATAGGCCGGGGGCCCAGATGAACACTGAAGCTTTCTTT. Translated, it gives CASSYRPGAQMNTEAFF.

V is TRBV27 and J is TRBJ2-7; 9 bases are a match to TRBD1. The CDR3 runs to 16 residues. Trimming took 2 bases from V and 2 from J; bases not matched to a gene: 7. The germline gives CDR1 MNHEY, CDR2 SMNVEV (reference sequence). The CDR3 DNA reads as TGTGCCAGCAGTTTAGGCGGGACAGGGAAGGCCTACGAGCAGTACTTC. Residues: CASSLGGTGKAYEQYF.